The rows below give T cell receptor beta chains drawn from one sample of a study of blood T cell repertoires in COVID-19. Some clones are missing from TCRdb's copy, which holds only in-frame ones; the method was immunoSEQ multiplex PCR. The sample includes around 75,000 clones, around 90% of them seen just once. The sample comprised peripheral blood. These TCRs come from a human donor in a cohort sampled during active COVID-19. CDR3s include the opening cysteine and the closing phenylalanine or tryptophan. A D gene is named only where the DNA matches it firmly. Expanded clones are given a class, and other clones once, few, many or no size at all.

>TRBV24-1|TRBJ2-3|.|TRBD2
CATSDGTRYTDTQYF
>TRBV24-1|TRBJ2-1|.|.
CATGGAGYNEQFF
>TRBV11-2|TRBJ2-2|.|.
CASSFLGEAGELFF
>TRBV24-1|TRBJ2-7|.|.
CATSDSGFDVASRGLWEQYF
>TRBV6-5|TRBJ2-1|.|TRBD2
CASRGLAGYNEQFF
>TRBV10-3|TRBJ1-1|once|TRBD1
CAISEGTGVNTEAFF
>TRBV19|TRBJ2-7|.|.
CASSAGHNYEQYF
>TRBV7-8|TRBJ1-6|few|.
CASSLVGRSDSPLHF
>TRBV5-5|TRBJ2-7|.|.
CASSLVGRDSTEQYF
>TRBV11-2|TRBJ1-1|.|TRBD1
CASSDYRGREAFF
>TRBV10-3|TRBJ2-3|once|.
CAITEGLQADTQYF